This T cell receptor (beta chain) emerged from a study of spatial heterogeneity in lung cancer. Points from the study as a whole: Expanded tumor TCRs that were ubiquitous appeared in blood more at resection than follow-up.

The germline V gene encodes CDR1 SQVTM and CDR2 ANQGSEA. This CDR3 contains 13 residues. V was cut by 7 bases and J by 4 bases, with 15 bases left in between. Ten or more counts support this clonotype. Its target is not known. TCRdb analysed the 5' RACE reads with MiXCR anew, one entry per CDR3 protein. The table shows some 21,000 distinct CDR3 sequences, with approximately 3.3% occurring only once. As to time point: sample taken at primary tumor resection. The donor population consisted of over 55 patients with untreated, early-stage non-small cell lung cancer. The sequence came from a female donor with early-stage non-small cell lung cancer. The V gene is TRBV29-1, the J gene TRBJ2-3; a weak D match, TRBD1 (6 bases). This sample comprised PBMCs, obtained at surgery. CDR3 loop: CSALSPGADTQYF. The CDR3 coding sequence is TGCAGCGCCTTATCCCCAGGGGCAGATACGCAGTATTTT.